This paragraph covers one T cell receptor beta chain sequence. The record originates from a study of T cells in localized non-small cell lung cancer. Germline CDR1 reads MNHEY; CDR2 reads SMNVEV (reference sequence). Trimming removed 2 bases from V and 10 bases from J, with 12 bases in between. This CDR3 is 13 amino acids long. The repertoire was sequenced with immunoSEQ multiplex PCR; TCRdb's copy has only in-frame clones and lacks some. The data show about 59,000 clones, approximately 90% seen once. The source is a man aged 35-75 years with stage I lung adenocarcinoma. The sample was peripheral blood, taken before any cancer treatment. The chain recombines TRBV27 with TRBJ2-4; D is unclear. CDR3 sequence (DNA): TGTGCCAGCAGTTTACACTCAAAGGGAATTCAGTACTTC. Amino acids: CASSLHSKGIQYF.